This T cell receptor beta chain was obtained from a study of monozygotic twins with cystic fibrosis. Background on the study: With about 15 PCR cycles, barcoded libraries came from roughly 3 micrograms of fragmented DNA. Findings of the study overall: Monozygotic CF twins shared more identical nucleotide clonotypes than unrelated patients. V usage most resembled the co-twin in 13 of 16 pairs.

A note on this clone: Its antigen is undetermined.

TCRdb keeps only in-frame clones here, not all; method: immunoSEQ multiplex PCR. The sample contains about 29,000 clones, around four fifths of which appear only once. This CDR3 has 15 residues. From germline, CDR1 is SGHNT and CDR2 YYREEE (reference sequence). Trimming cost V 0 bases and J 1 base, with 10 bases left between them. Specimen: blood. This sequence joins TRBV5-4 and TRBJ1-1; unclear D gene. The receptor comes from a girl aged 2 to 10 with cystic fibrosis. The CDR3 protein is CASSLALQKNTEAFF. CDR3 nucleotides: TGTGCCAGCAGCTTGGCCCTGCAGAAGAACACTGAAGCTTTCTTT.